Here is one T cell receptor beta chain with its context. The antigen remains unidentified. Peripheral blood and lesional scalp punch biopsies were taken from alopecia areata patients. Investigators sorted PBMCs to obtain both CD4+ and CD8+ T cells. CDR1 and CDR2 from the germline V gene are GTSNPN and SVGIG (reference sequence). This CDR3 region has 15 residues. V was pared by 3 bases and J by 0 bases, with 9 bases between. Extracted from the samples, RNA was reverse transcribed into cDNA to serve as the sequencing template. Sequenced by immunoSEQ multiplex PCR; TCRdb stores in-frame clones only, minus some. The sample contains almost 250,000 clones, around two thirds of which appear only once. The data were taken from a study of CD8+ T cells in alopecia areata. Study findings and constraints: There were also resident alphabeta T cells of normal skin sequenced in scalp samples. Lesional scalp exceeded normal scalp in clonality, especially in alopecia totalis/universalis.

Sequenced material: CD4+ T cells sorted from blood, taken at week 0. The receptor comes from a human donor with alopecia areata. The genes are TRBV30 and TRBJ1-6; D is possibly TRBD1 (5 bases). CDR3 nucleotides: TGTGCCTGGAGAGGGGCTTTCTCCTATAATTCACCCCTCCACTTT. It codes for CAWRGAFSYNSPLHF. Full variable domain (missing parts from reference TRBV30 and TRBJ1-6): SQTIHQWPATLVQPVGSPLSLECTVEGTSNPNLYWYRQAAGRGLQLLFYSVGIGQISSEVPQNLSASRPQDRQFILSSKKLLLSDSGFYLCAWRGAFSYNSPLHFGNGTRLTVT.